This T cell receptor (beta chain) was profiled in a study of blood T cell repertoires in COVID-19. Data came from immunoSEQ multiplex PCR; TCRdb stores just in-frame clones and leaves some out. The sample records under 200,000 clones, approximately 83% being singletons. This CDR3 has 15 amino acids. Germline CDR1 is LNHDA and CDR2 is SQIVND (reference sequence). Trimming shortened V by 5 bases and J by 5 bases, and 16 bases separated the two germline ends. This clone appeared once. This clonotype was obtained from a woman aged 80 or older with acute or convalescent COVID-19. This rearrangement joins TRBV19 to TRBJ1-5; no definite D call. Specimen: peripheral blood. CDR3: CASSSGRVQDQPQHF. For the CDR3, the DNA is TGTGCCAGTAGTTCAGGCCGCGTCCAGGATCAGCCCCAGCATTTT.